Listed below are T cell receptor beta chains from one sample, sequenced in a study of radiotherapy plus CTLA-4 blockade in lung cancer. Only in-frame clones appear in the TCRdb table, and some are missing; sequencing was by immunoSEQ multiplex PCR. The sample lists about 49,000 clones, 88% occurring once. Specimen: peripheral blood, collected from a patient treated with radiotherapy plus ipilimumab. The receptors shown here come from a human donor with non-small cell lung cancer whose response to radiotherapy plus ipilimumab could not be evaluated. Both conserved end residues are part of each CDR3. A D gene is named only where the DNA matches it firmly. Only some rows state a clone size, as once, few, many or a class for expanded clones.

V gene	D gene	clone size	J gene	CDR3 DNA	CDR3 protein
TRBV5-1	NA	NA	TRBJ1-2	TGCGCCAGCAGGCCTAAGGAGGGGCTTAACTATGGCTACACCTTC	CASRPKEGLNYGYTF
TRBV10-3	TRBD2	NA	TRBJ2-7	TGTGCCATCAGTGACGGGAGGAGCTCCTACGAGCAGTACTTC	CAISDGRSSYEQYF
TRBV11-2	NA	NA	TRBJ2-3	TGTGCCAGCAGCTTAGAGCGTGATACGCAGTATTTT	CASSLERDTQYF
TRBV19	NA	NA	TRBJ2-5	TGTGCCAGTAGTATGCCCGGGGTTAAAGAGACCCAGTACTTC	CASSMPGVKETQYF
TRBV6-6	TRBD1	NA	TRBJ2-3	TGTGCCAGCAGTTACTCTACAGGGGTTGCGGATACGCAGTATTTT	CASSYSTGVADTQYF
TRBV6-6	TRBD1	NA	TRBJ2-7	TGTGCCAGCAGTTACGAGGGGGCTGCGGGCGAGCAGTACTTC	CASSYEGAAGEQYF
TRBV11-1	TRBD2	NA	TRBJ2-1	TGTGCCAGCAGCTTACGCCGACTAGCGGGAGGGTTCAATGAGCAGTTCTTC	CASSLRRLAGGFNEQFF
TRBV29-1	NA	NA	TRBJ1-2	TGCAGCGTTGAGGCAGCGTATGGCTACACCTTC	CSVEAAYGYTF
TRBV2	TRBD2	NA	TRBJ2-1	TGTGCCAGCAGTGACTCGAGCGGGGGTGATAATGAGCAGTTCTTC	CASSDSSGGDNEQFF
TRBV6-6	NA	NA	TRBJ1-2	TGTGCCAGCAGTTCCCGGGGGGGAAAAGGCTATGGCTACACCTTC	CASSSRGGKGYGYTF
TRBV7-2	TRBD1	NA	TRBJ1-1	TGTGCCAGCAGCTTAGGCGGACAGGGGACTTTGAACACTGAAGCTTTCTTT	CASSLGGQGTLNTEAFF
TRBV19	TRBD1	once	TRBJ2-7	TGTGCCAGTAGTATAACCCCCGGGACAGGGGGATCCTTAGGAGGTGAGCAGTACTTC	CASSITPGTGGSLGGEQYF
TRBV6-4	NA	few	TRBJ1-1	TGTGCCAGCAGTTGGGGACAAAACACTGAAGCTTTCTTT	CASSWGQNTEAFF
TRBV6-5	NA	few	TRBJ1-1	TGTGCCAGCAGTTATACGGTGAACACTGAAGCTTTCTTT	CASSYTVNTEAFF
TRBV7-8	TRBD1	few	TRBJ1-3	TGTGCCAGCAGCCTTGGGACAGGGGCCCCCTCTGGAAACACCATATATTTT	CASSLGTGAPSGNTIYF
TRBV4-3	NA	NA	TRBJ2-2	TGCGCCAGCAGCCAAGAGGTTACCTTCGGCGGGGAGCTGTTTTTT	CASSQEVTFGGELFF
TRBV18	NA	NA	TRBJ1-5	TGTGCCAGCTCACCACAGCCAGCGTCCTATAGCAATCAGCCCCAGCATTTT	CASSPQPASYSNQPQHF
TRBV6-6	NA	NA	TRBJ1-1	TGTGCCAGCAGTTACTCCGTCAACACTGAAGCTTTCTTT	CASSYSVNTEAFF
TRBV7-9	TRBD1	NA	TRBJ1-2	TGTGCCAGCAGCCGAACACAGGGGGGGCCCTACTATGGCTACACCTTC	CASSRTQGGPYYGYTF
TRBV4-1	TRBD2	once	TRBJ2-1	TGCGCCAGCAGCCAGCCTTACCCGTGGCGGGAGGGCCTTAATGAGCAGTTCTTC	CASSQPYPWREGLNEQFF
TRBV2	NA	once	TRBJ2-3	TGTGCCAGCAGTGAAGGAGGAACCAGCACAGATACGCAGTATTTT	CASSEGGTSTDTQYF
TRBV2	TRBD2	NA	TRBJ2-1	TGTGCCAGCAGTGCTGAGACTAGCAGATACAATGAGCAGTTCTTC	CASSAETSRYNEQFF
TRBV11-2	NA	NA	TRBJ2-3	TGTGCCAGCAGCTTAGGCAGGTACACAGATACGCAGTATTTT	CASSLGRYTDTQYF
TRBV29-1	TRBD1	NA	TRBJ1-2	TGCAGCGTCTCGACAGGGTTTATTTCTGGCTACACCTTC	CSVSTGFISGYTF
TRBV9	TRBD2	NA	TRBJ2-7	TGTGCCAGCAGCCGACTAGCTGAACACTACGAGCAGTACTTC	CASSRLAEHYEQYF
TRBV4-3	NA	few	TRBJ1-2	TGCGCCAGCAGCCAAGATCTTACTCGCCTGGAGGGCTACACCTTC	CASSQDLTRLEGYTF
TRBV19	NA	NA	TRBJ2-1	TGTGCCAGTAGTATATCGGGACTTTACAATGAGCAGTTCTTC	CASSISGLYNEQFF
TRBV4-3	TRBD1	NA	TRBJ1-1	TGCGCCAGCTCCCGGGCGACAGGGGAGACTGAAGCTTTCTTT	CASSRATGETEAFF
TRBV14	NA	NA	TRBJ2-5	TGTGCCAGCTCACGGGGAGAGACCCAGTACTTC	CASSRGETQYF
TRBV10-2	NA	once	TRBJ2-1	TGCGCCAGCAGTGAGTCTAAGCATTACAATGAGCAGTTCTTC	CASSESKHYNEQFF
TRBV9	NA	NA	TRBJ1-5	TGTGCCAGCAGCGTAGCGGGAGACCCCCGGGAGCCCCAGCATTTT	CASSVAGDPREPQHF
TRBV13	NA	NA	TRBJ1-5	TGTGCCAGCAGCTTAGCAGGCAGCTCGCAGCATTTT	CASSLAGSSQHF
TRBV28	NA	NA	TRBJ1-2	TGTGCCAGCAGCCCCCCGGGACAAGATTTCTATGGCTACACCTTC	CASSPPGQDFYGYTF
TRBV29-1	NA	NA	TRBJ1-1	TGCAGCGTTGATATCACTAACACTGAAGCTTTCTTT	CSVDITNTEAFF
TRBV4-3	TRBD2	NA	TRBJ2-3	TGCGCCAGCAGCCAGGACCCGGGGGGAACGCAGTATTTT	CASSQDPGGTQYF
TRBV10-3	TRBD2	once	TRBJ2-5	TGTGCCATCAGTGAGCGCCCGACTAGCGGAGGGGGAGAGACCCAGTACTTC	CAISERPTSGGGETQYF
TRBV9	TRBD2	NA	TRBJ2-5	TGTGCCAGCAGCGTTAGCGGGAGTGGTCAAGAGACCCAGTACTTC	CASSVSGSGQETQYF
TRBV30	NA	NA	TRBJ1-1	TGTGCCTGGAGGGGGTTAGGGGGCACTGAAGCTTTCTTT	CAWRGLGGTEAFF
TRBV9	TRBD1	NA	TRBJ1-2	TGTGCCAGCAGCGTAGAGGGGGCCTATGGCTACACCTTC	CASSVEGAYGYTF
TRBV11-2	NA	NA	TRBJ2-5	TGTGCCAGCAGTTTGGGGCAAGGCAGGCAAGAGACCCAGTACTTC	CASSLGQGRQETQYF
TRBV7-2	TRBD1	once	TRBJ1-2	TGTGCCAGCAGCTCACAGGCGGCAGGGGGCTATGGCTACACCTTC	CASSSQAAGGYGYTF
TRBV5-5	NA	NA	TRBJ1-4	TGTGCCAGCAGCGAGGGAGTTAGTAATGAAAAACTGTTTTTT	CASSEGVSNEKLFF
TRBV6-5	NA	NA	TRBJ1-2	TGTGCCAGCAGTTCAGGGGCAGGGTATGGCTACACCTTC	CASSSGAGYGYTF
TRBV5-6	NA	NA	TRBJ2-7	TGTGCCAGCAGCTTGAGCGAATACGAGCAGTACTTC	CASSLSEYEQYF
TRBV29-1	NA	NA	TRBJ1-1	TGCAGCGTTGGGGAGGGGGTCATGAACACTGAAGCTTTCTTT	CSVGEGVMNTEAFF
TRBV30	NA	NA	TRBJ1-4	TGTGCCTGGAGTAAATGGGCGACTAATGAAAAACTGTTTTTT	CAWSKWATNEKLFF
TRBV5-4	TRBD1	NA	TRBJ2-1	TGTGCCAGCAGCTTGGGGGACAGGGTTACTCATGAGCAGTTCTTC	CASSLGDRVTHEQFF
TRBV5-4	NA	NA	TRBJ2-7	TGTGCCAGCAGCTTGGACTCCGAGCAGTACTTC	CASSLDSEQYF
TRBV2	TRBD2	NA	TRBJ2-3	TGTGCCAGCAGTGTAGGACTAGCGGGAACAGATACGCAGTATTTT	CASSVGLAGTDTQYF
TRBV7-2	TRBD1	NA	TRBJ2-7	TGTGCCAGCAGCTTGGGACAGGGGGCCTACGAGCAGTACTTC	CASSLGQGAYEQYF
TRBV7-2	TRBD1	NA	TRBJ1-1	TGTGCCAGCAGCTTCGGGACAGGGGCGAACACTGAAGCTTTCTTT	CASSFGTGANTEAFF
TRBV5-1	NA	NA	TRBJ2-2	TGCGCCAGCAGCCCTACTTCCACCGGGGAGCTGTTTTTT	CASSPTSTGELFF
TRBV19	TRBD1	NA	TRBJ2-3	TGTGCCAGTAGTACCGGTTGGGGACAGGGACCGACAGATACGCAGTATTTT	CASSTGWGQGPTDTQYF
TRBV9	NA	NA	TRBJ2-3	TGTGCCAGCAGCCCCCGATGGGCAAGCACAGATACGCAGTATTTT	CASSPRWASTDTQYF
TRBV2	NA	few	TRBJ1-5	TGTGCCAGCAGTGACCCAGGCTTTAGCAATCAGCCCCAGCATTTT	CASSDPGFSNQPQHF
TRBV27	TRBD1	NA	TRBJ1-5	TGTGCCAGCGGGGGACAGTTTAATCAGCCCCAGCATTTT	CASGGQFNQPQHF
TRBV19	NA	NA	TRBJ1-6	TGTGCCAGTAGTATAGGAACAGGCCCCTATAATTCACCCCTCCACTTT	CASSIGTGPYNSPLHF
TRBV11-2	NA	NA	TRBJ1-3	TGTGCCAGCAGCTTAGCGGGTGTAGAAGGAAACACCATATATTTT	CASSLAGVEGNTIYF
TRBV5-5	NA	NA	TRBJ2-6	TGTGCCAGCAGCTTAATACAGGGTACCAACGTCCTGACTTTC	CASSLIQGTNVLTF
TRBV28	NA	NA	TRBJ1-1	TGTGCCAGCACCTGGGGGGATATGAACACTGAAGCTTTCTTT	CASTWGDMNTEAFF